The 8 T cell receptor beta chains below were found in one sample sequenced in a study of CD8 T cells in Susac syndrome. Random-hexamer reverse transcription was applied to about 0.45 to 1 ug RNA. In TCRdb, the immunoSEQ multiplex PCR reads were re-called with MiXCR into one record per CDR3 protein. The table includes about 210,000 distinct CDR3 sequences, 94% detected once. The sequenced sample consisted of CD4+ T cells from PBMCs. The receptors were gathered from a human donor with Susac syndrome.

In this sample, this clonotype turned up once. V is TRBV12-3 or TRBV12-4 and J is TRBJ1-2; possible D gene TRBD1, 6 bases. The ends were cut back, 6 bases at V and 3 bases at J, with 14 bases in the middle. This CDR3 contains 14 residues. CDR3 in DNA: TGTGCCAGCAGCCGCGGACAGCGGGACTATGGCTACACCTTC. Translated, it gives CASSRGQRDYGYTF.

J is TRBJ2-3 and V is TRBV5-1; maybe TRBD2 (7 bases). Trimming took 5 bases from V and 3 from J, leaving 16 bases between them. This CDR3 comprises 15 residues. Germline values: CDR1 SGHRS, CDR2 YFSETQ. CDR3 amino acids: CASSYGGHGTDTQYF. The CDR3 DNA is TGCGCCAGCAGTTACGGGGGGCACGGGACAGATACGCAGTATTTT.

The chain carries TRBV29-1 and TRBJ2-3; 7 positions match TRBD1. The ends lost 2 bases at V and 2 bases at J; junction bases unmatched: 7. This CDR3 region has 15 residues. CDR1 SQVTM and CDR2 ANQGSEA come from the germline V gene. CDR3 nucleotides: TGCAGCGTTGAACGACAGGGAATTATCACAGATACGCAGTATTTT. Its translation is CSVERQGIITDTQYF.

This clonotype was seen a single time. The J gene is TRBJ2-7, the V gene TRBV19, with 10 bases identical to TRBD2. Germline V gene data show CDR1 as LNHDA and CDR2 as SQIVND (reference sequence). The length of the CDR3 is 15 residues. V shed 4 bases and J 4 bases; nucleotides not matched to a gene: 7. This CDR3 reads CASSRPGLATYEQYF. Here the CDR3 DNA reads TGTGCCAGTAGTAGACCGGGACTAGCGACTTACGAGCAGTACTTC. Drawing the rest from reference TRBV19 and TRBJ2-7, the complete variable domain is DGGITQSPKYLFRKEGQNVTLSCEQNLNHDAMYWYRQDPGQGLRLIYYSQIVNDFQKGDIAEGYSVSREKKESFPLTVTSAQKNPTAFYLCASSRPGLATYEQYFGPGTRLTVT.

The chain links TRBV12-3 or TRBV12-4 to TRBJ2-6; D not resolved. Trimming removed 8 bases at V and 3 bases at J, with 5 bases between. CDR3 length: 12 residues. The CDR3 DNA reads as TGTGCCAGCGCTCTTGGGGCCAACGTCCTGACTTTC. Amino acid sequence: CASALGANVLTF.

This CDR3 reads CASSLSGTGETQYF. For the CDR3, the DNA is TGCGCCAGCAGCTTGTCCGGGACAGGAGAGACCCAGTACTTC. The V gene is TRBV5-1, the J gene TRBJ2-5, with 8 bases lining up with TRBD1. CDR1 SGHRS and CDR2 YFSETQ come from the germline V gene. There are 14 residues in the CDR3. The junction had 3 bases not matched to a gene; V was cut back by 1 base and J by 4 bases.

This clonotype was detected once. V and J are TRBV15 and TRBJ2-3; no firm D call. V was cut by 2 bases and J by 4 bases, with 10 bases left in between. This CDR3 has 14 residues. Per germline, CDR1 LNHNV and CDR2 YYDKDF (reference sequence). The CDR3 protein is CATSRRLAPDTQYF. CDR3 DNA sequence: TGTGCCACCAGCAGAAGGTTGGCCCCAGATACGCAGTATTTT.

This chain connects TRBV30 to TRBJ1-3; maybe TRBD1 (6 bases). Trimming left V 1 base short and J 1 base short, with 14 bases between. Germline V lookup: CDR1 GTSNPN, CDR2 SVGIG (reference sequence). The CDR3 covers 16 residues. The CDR3 DNA reads as TGTGCCTGGAGTGGCCGGGGGCAGATTTCTGGAAACACCATATATTTT. Translating gives CAWSGRGQISGNTIYF.